One sample yielded the 27 T cell receptor beta chains listed below, sequenced in a study of T cell responses to AZD1222 COVID-19 vaccine. Using immunoSEQ multiplex PCR, the repertoire was profiled, and TCRdb retains in-frame clones only, with some absent. The table shows roughly 120,000 clones, with roughly 84% occurring only once. This specimen consisted of peripheral blood, obtained on day 0 of AZD1222 vaccination. The source is an adult in good health.

The rearrangement links TRBV3-1 (or the pseudogene TRBV3-2) to TRBJ2-1; D might be TRBD2 (6 bases). The V gene lost 1 base and the J gene lost 3 bases, with 16 bases spanning the gap. Germline loops: CDR1 LGHDT, CDR2 YNNKEL (reference sequence). The CDR3 contains 17 residues. The CDR3 bases are TGTGCCAGCAGCCAAGCTCCGGGACTGGAAGACTACAATGAGCAGTTCTTC. Its translation is CASSQAPGLEDYNEQFF.

The rearrangement joins TRBV19 to TRBJ2-1; TRBD2 aligns across 13 bases. CDR1 and CDR2 from the germline V gene are LNHDA and SQIVND (reference sequence). The CDR3 totals 15 residues. J gave up 7 bases and V 5 bases, and 5 bases lay outside the gene matches. This chain's CDR3 is CASSVGTSGANEQFF. Here the CDR3 DNA reads TGTGCCAGTAGTGTCGGGACTAGCGGGGCAAATGAGCAGTTCTTC.

The CDR3, as DNA: TGTGCCAGCAGCTTGGAAGGGAGGGCCGCCGGCGAGACCCAGTACTTC. This encodes CASSLEGRAAGETQYF. The chain joins TRBV7-2 to TRBJ2-5; 7 bases fit TRBD2. The J segment lost 5 bases and the V segment lost 3 bases, leaving 12 bases of the junction unmatched. Germline V gives CDR1 SGHTA, CDR2 FQGNSA. This CDR3 spans 16 amino acids.

The CDR3 loop reads CASRRGQGAGRQYF. CDR3 sequence (DNA): TGTGCCAGCAGGCGGGGACAGGGGGCCGGGCGGCAGTACTTC. V gene TRBV6-5 combines with J gene TRBJ2-7; 12 positions agree with TRBD1. Germline values: CDR1 MNHEY, CDR2 SVGAGI. CDR3 size: 14 residues. The junction had 9 bases not matched to a gene; V was cut back by 6 bases and J by 9 bases.

The chain couples TRBV4-1 to TRBJ1-2; the D is unclear. The germline V and J ends were trimmed by 7 bases and 4 bases, with 7 bases remaining between them. This CDR3 is 11 amino acids long. CDR1 and CDR2 from the germline V gene are MGHRA and YSYEKL. The CDR3 region is CASTAGYGYTF. CDR3 DNA sequence: TGCGCCAGCACCGCGGGCTATGGCTACACCTTC.

The chain uses TRBV10-2 and TRBJ2-1; possibly TRBD1 for D (6 bases). This CDR3 comprises 16 residues. Germline CDR1 WSHSY, CDR2 SAAADI. V lost 7 bases and J 4 bases, leaving 20 bases between the germline ends. CDR3 sequence reads: CASIDTYRDLYNEQFF. In DNA form, the CDR3 reads TGCGCCAGCATTGATACCTACAGGGATCTATACAATGAGCAGTTCTTC.

V and J are TRBV14 and TRBJ2-7; D unresolved. Between the trimmed V and J ends, which lost 2 bases and 4 bases, there was a span of 33 bases. CDR3 length equals 21 residues. The germline V gene has CDR1 SGHDN and CDR2 FVKESK. As DNA, the CDR3 is TGTGCCAGCAGCCAACCGCACCTAGGTAACCCCTTCCTTCCCCCCCGATACGAGCAGTACTTC. Translated, it gives CASSQPHLGNPFLPPRYEQYF. The entire variable domain, with the rest obtained from reference TRBV14 and TRBJ2-7, is as follows: EAGVTQFPSHSVIEKGQTVTLRCDPISGHDNLYWYRRVMGKEIKFLLHFVKESKQDESGMPNNRFLAERTGGTYSTLKVQPAELEDSGVYFCASSQPHLGNPFLPPRYEQYFGPGTRLTVT.

The V call is TRBV4-2, the J call TRBJ2-7, with 12 bases identical to TRBD2. Germline CDR1 is LGHNA and CDR2 is YNFKEQ. With V trimmed by 2 bases and J by 0 bases, 8 bases remained unmatched. The CDR3 has 18 amino acids. The DNA for the CDR3 is TGTGCCAGCAGCCAAAGTCTAGCGGGAGGGCTTGGCTCCTACGAGCAGTACTTC. Translated, it gives CASSQSLAGGLGSYEQYF.

This chain uses TRBV20-1 with TRBJ2-7, with a weak D call TRBD1 (5 bases). The V end lost 3 bases, the J end lost 3 bases, and 9 bases lay between the germline ends. The CDR3 runs 12 residues. Germline CDR1 reads DFQATT; CDR2 reads SNEGSKA (reference sequence). The chain's CDR3 is CSASSQGYEQYF. CDR3 nucleotides: TGCAGTGCTAGTAGTCAGGGCTACGAGCAGTACTTC.

This clone has only one observation. The V call is TRBV24-1, the J call TRBJ2-5, with D perhaps TRBD1 (7 bases). Trimming took 7 bases from V and 1 from J, leaving 15 bases between them. This CDR3 region has 15 residues. Germline lookup yields CDR1 KGHDR and CDR2 SFDVKD. CDR3 loop: CATSRRQGGQETQYF. Written as DNA, the CDR3 is TGTGCCACCAGCCGAAGACAGGGAGGCCAAGAGACCCAGTACTTC.

This sequence joins TRBV7-3 and TRBJ1-6; the match to TRBD1 covers 7 bases. The junction had 4 bases not matched to a gene; V was cut back by 5 bases and J by 9 bases. Germline CDR1 is SGHTA and CDR2 is FQGTGA. The CDR3 runs to 13 residues. The CDR3 region has the DNA TGTGCCAGCAGCCAACAGGGGTTTTCACCCCTCCACTTT. Amino acid sequence: CASSQQGFSPLHF.

The chain has TRBV3-1 (or the pseudogene TRBV3-2) and TRBJ1-4; D not resolved. V lost 0 bases to trimming and J lost 7 bases, with 15 bases between them. Per the germline V gene, CDR1 is LGHDT and CDR2 is YNNKEL (reference sequence). The CDR3 extends over 16 amino acids. The CDR3: CASSQDIGAMVEKLFF. The CDR3 coding sequence is TGTGCCAGCAGCCAAGATATTGGCGCGATGGTTGAAAAACTGTTTTTT.

This clone was picked up one time. The chain joins TRBV5-1 to TRBJ2-1, with 11 nucleotides matching TRBD2. The V segment lost 1 base and the J segment 3 bases; nucleotides outside the gene matches: 12. This CDR3 spans 19 amino acids. In germline, CDR1 is SGHRS, CDR2 YFSETQ. The CDR3 protein is CASSLRALTSGDGYNEQFF. DNA for the CDR3: TGCGCCAGCAGCTTGCGGGCCCTGACTAGCGGGGACGGCTACAATGAGCAGTTCTTC.

This sequence joins TRBV28 and TRBJ1-2, with 11 bases lining up with TRBD1. The V gene's germline CDR1 is MDHEN and CDR2 SYDVKM. The CDR3 extends over 15 amino acids. V shed 5 bases, J shed 3 bases, and the junction held 5 bases outside the gene matches. This chain's CDR3 is CASSPGQGAYYGYTF. CDR3 nucleotides: TGTGCCAGCAGTCCCGGACAGGGGGCCTACTATGGCTACACCTTC.

The V gene is TRBV30, the J gene TRBJ2-5; D ambiguous. Germline-derived CDR1 and CDR2 are GTSNPN and SVGIG (reference sequence). The CDR3 is 12 residues long. V was trimmed by 2 bases and J by 5 bases, leaving 9 bases between them. The CDR3 reads CAWSSGGETQYF. The CDR3 DNA is TGTGCCTGGAGTTCAGGTGGGGAGACCCAGTACTTC.

This sequence joins TRBV4-1 and TRBJ1-3; D is undetermined. Germline V gene sequence: CDR1 MGHRA, CDR2 YSYEKL. With 4 bases removed from V and 0 bases from J, the gap between germline ends came to 10 bases. CDR3 length equals 15 residues. CDR3 nucleotide sequence: TGCGCCAGCAGCCCTACCACCCTCTCTGGAAACACCATATATTTT. It is translated as CASSPTTLSGNTIYF.

This clone occurred once. Here the CDR3 DNA reads TGTGCCAGCAGTTTACCGGGTCCGAGGGCCTACGAGCAGTACTTC. It yields the protein CASSLPGPRAYEQYF. The V gene is TRBV6-6, the J gene TRBJ2-7, with D possibly being TRBD2 (5 bases). V dropped 4 bases and J dropped 2 bases, with 15 bases sitting between them. The germline V gene encodes CDR1 MNHNY and CDR2 SVGAGI (reference sequence). The CDR3 consists of 15 residues.

The gene calls are TRBV12-3 or TRBV12-4 and TRBJ2-5; D is unresolved. The V and J ends lost 9 bases and 9 bases respectively, with 20 bases between them. The CDR3 length is 13 residues. The CDR3 DNA is TGTGCCAGTACGTCGGTACAGTCCGCGGCCCAGTACTTC. Protein product: CASTSVQSAAQYF.

This clone was detected only a few times. The chain recombines TRBV7-2 with TRBJ2-5; 8 bases map to TRBD1. The CDR3 extends over 15 amino acids. V trimming: 2 bases; J trimming: 3 bases; junction bases outside the gene matches: 5. Germline V CDR1 and CDR2: SGHTA, FQGNSA. The CDR3 coding sequence is TGTGCCAGCAGCTTAAATCAGGGGGCTGAAGAGACCCAGTACTTC. Its translation: CASSLNQGAEETQYF.

V gene TRBV5-6 combines with J gene TRBJ2-2; 10 bases agree with TRBD1. Trimming took 4 bases from V and 5 from J; bases not matched to a gene: 5. CDR3 length equals 15 residues. Germline lookup yields CDR1 SGHDT and CDR2 YYEEEE. The CDR3 sequence is CASSRDRGQTGELFF. The CDR3 region has the DNA TGTGCCAGCAGCCGAGACAGGGGGCAAACCGGGGAGCTGTTTTTT.

The chain has TRBV5-3 and TRBJ2-1; 7 bases match TRBD2. TRBV5-3 is sorted into the ORF group, with uncertain function. J gave up 10 bases and V 4 bases, and 11 bases lay outside the gene matches. CDR3 length equals 14 residues. This chain's CDR3 is CARSAPTSPGEQFF. For the CDR3, the DNA is TGTGCCAGAAGCGCACCGACTAGCCCGGGGGAGCAGTTCTTC.

The chain recombines TRBV6-1 with TRBJ2-7; 10 bases are shared with TRBD1. The CDR3 is 15 amino acids. Germline lookup yields CDR1 MNHNS and CDR2 SASEGT. V shed 0 bases, J shed 2 bases, and the junction held 1 base outside the gene matches. The CDR3 bases are TGTGCCAGCAGTGAAGCCGGGACAGGGGCCTACGAGCAGTACTTC. Its protein product is CASSEAGTGAYEQYF.

As regards this clone: This specimen includes other DNA sequences encoding the same CDR3. V usage is TRBV2 and J usage is TRBJ1-5, with 8 bases that match TRBD1. The germline gives CDR1 SNHLY, CDR2 FYNNEI. This CDR3 has 13 amino acids. Trimming at V came to 4 bases and at J to 7 bases, leaving 3 bases not matched to a gene. CDR3 bases: TGTGCCAGCAGTGGACAGGGGAGACAGCCCCAGCATTTT. Translation: CASSGQGRQPQHF.

The chain links TRBV19 to TRBJ2-7, with 7 bases matching TRBD2. The V segment lost 3 bases and the J segment 3 bases; nucleotides outside the gene matches: 20. There are 19 residues in the CDR3. Germline CDR1 LNHDA, CDR2 SQIVND (reference sequence). Here the CDR3 DNA reads TGTGCCAGTAGTATTCTACATATCCCTAGCGGTCTGGCGGTCTACGAGCAGTACTTC. This gives the protein CASSILHIPSGLAVYEQYF.

The V call is TRBV5-4, the J call TRBJ2-7, with TRBD2 identical over 8 bases. Germline loops: CDR1 SGHNT, CDR2 YYREEE (reference sequence). The V segment lost 4 bases and the J segment 0 bases; nucleotides outside the gene matches: 9. The CDR3 has 16 amino acids. The CDR3 sequence is CASSRGGLVGSYEQYF. The CDR3 DNA reads as TGTGCCAGCAGCCGCGGGGGACTAGTAGGCTCCTACGAGCAGTACTTC. Complete variable domain (other parts from reference TRBV5-4 and TRBJ2-7): ETGVTQSPTHLIKTRGQQVTLRCSSQSGHNTVSWYQQALGQGPQFIFQYYREEENGRGNFPPRFSGLQFPNYSSELNVNALELDDSALYLCASSRGGLVGSYEQYFGPGTRLTVT.

CDR3 amino acids: CASSVRPGQGGGSYGYTF. CDR3 DNA: TGTGCCAGCAGCGTACGACCGGGACAGGGCGGCGGGAGCTATGGCTACACCTTC. The rearrangement links TRBV7-3 to TRBJ1-2, with 9 bases aligning to TRBD1. The CDR3 extends over 18 amino acids. The germline V gene encodes CDR1 SGHTA and CDR2 FQGTGA. V shed 5 bases, J shed 4 bases, and the junction held 17 bases outside the gene matches. Based on the CDR3 plus reference TRBV7-3 and TRBJ1-2, the full variable domain is GAGVSQTPSNKVTEKGKYVELRCDPISGHTALYWYRQSLGQGPEFLIYFQGTGAADDSGLPNDRFFAVRPEGSVSTLKIQRTERGDSAVYLCASSVRPGQGGGSYGYTFGSGTRLTVV.

This chain uses TRBV4-3 with TRBJ2-1, with D unresolved. Germline values: CDR1 LGHNA, CDR2 YSLEER. The CDR3 covers 16 residues. Between the trimmed V and J ends, which lost 0 bases and 4 bases, there was a span of 13 bases. This chain's CDR3 is CASSQDSGSAYNEQFF. The CDR3 DNA sequence: TGCGCCAGCAGCCAAGATTCCGGGTCCGCTTACAATGAGCAGTTCTTC.